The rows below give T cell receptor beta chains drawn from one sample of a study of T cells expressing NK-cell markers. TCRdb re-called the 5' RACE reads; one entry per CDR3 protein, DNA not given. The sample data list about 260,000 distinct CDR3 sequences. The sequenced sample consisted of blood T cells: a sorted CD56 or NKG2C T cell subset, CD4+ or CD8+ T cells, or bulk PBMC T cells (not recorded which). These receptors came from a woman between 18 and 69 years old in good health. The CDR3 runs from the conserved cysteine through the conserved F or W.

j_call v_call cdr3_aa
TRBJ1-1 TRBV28 CASSLSWTGQNTEAFF
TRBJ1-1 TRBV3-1 CASSQEWGNTEAFF
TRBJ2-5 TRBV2 CASSVRAQETQYF
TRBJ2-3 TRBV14 CASSLRTGLADTQYF
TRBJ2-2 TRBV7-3 CASSLTRGVGYTGELFF
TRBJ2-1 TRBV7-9 CASSLVWREAYNEQFF
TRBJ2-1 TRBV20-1 CSARRLQGAEQFF
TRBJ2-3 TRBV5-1 CASHSTDTQYF
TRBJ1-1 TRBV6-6 CASRDTPYTEAFF
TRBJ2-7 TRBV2 CASQLQPYEQYF
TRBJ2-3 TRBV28 CASTRPQGGTDTQYF
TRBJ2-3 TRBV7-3 CASNSGRSTDTQYF
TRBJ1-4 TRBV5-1 CASGQGGGNEKLFF
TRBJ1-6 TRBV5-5 CASSSGTGGTYNSPLHF
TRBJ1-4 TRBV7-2 CASSGGGRVNEKLFF
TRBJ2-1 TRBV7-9 CASSLALAGEQFF
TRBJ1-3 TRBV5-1 CASSRLGGAGNTIYF
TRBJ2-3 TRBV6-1 CASKVDFTSTDTQYF
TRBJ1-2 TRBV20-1 CSASRGGIYGYTF
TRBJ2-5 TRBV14 CASSQESSGRQETQYF
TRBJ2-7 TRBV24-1 CATSPSGQGGEQYF
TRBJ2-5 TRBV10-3 CAISGGTGEETQYF
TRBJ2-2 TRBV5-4 CASRPSGDWGELFF
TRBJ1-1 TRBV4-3 CASSQTLGNTEAFF
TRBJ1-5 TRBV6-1 CASSRNSNQPQHF
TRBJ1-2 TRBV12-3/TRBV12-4 CASSLQGADYGYTF
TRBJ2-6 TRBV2 CASKMDPGANVLTF
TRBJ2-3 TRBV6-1 CASTSGLTRDTQYF
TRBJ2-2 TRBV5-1 CASSPDPESGELFF